This TCR beta chain derives from a study of human T cells and chemical hapten exposure. Study details: 2% DPC applied to a roughly 2 cm by roughly 2 cm arm area sensitized donors. DPC (0.01%) was patch tested on the upper back and read at 6 days.

This clonotype turned up a few times. Time point: patch test 2, 6 weeks after DPC sensitization. Treatment indicated: therapeutic diphenylcyclopropenone sensitization with weekly scalp DPC. Sample donors consisted of patients with alopecia, aged 18 to 70 years, who were suitable for DPC. The junction had 10 bases not matched to a gene; V was cut back by 4 bases and J by 4 bases. CDR3 length: 16 amino acids. Germline lookup yields CDR1 SGHTA and CDR2 FQGTGA. In the source study's methods: There were a median of around 97,000 TCRs per sample, with a range from roughly 20,000 to 700,000. One entry per CDR3 protein, called by TCRdb with MiXCR from the RACE reads. Clone size and V and J calls follow TCRdb, not the original study. The table records tens of thousands of distinct CDR3 sequences, approximately 10% of them present only once.

This receptor was obtained from a man in his forties with alopecia areata. Some clones in this sample may be carry-over from other donors' samples. The input for sequencing was whole blood, taken in connection with sensitization to the hapten diphenylcyclopropenone (DPC). The chain uses TRBV7-3 and TRBJ2-3; 8 bases are shared with TRBD2. This chain's CDR3 is CASSSGSGIGADTQYF. The CDR3 DNA follows: TGTGCCAGCAGCTCCGGTAGCGGGATCGGGGCAGATACGCAGTATTTT. The variable domain in full, completed from reference TRBV7-3 and TRBJ2-3, reads GAGVSQTPSNKVTEKGKYVELRCDPISGHTALYWYRQSLGQGPEFLIYFQGTGAADDSGLPNDRFFAVRPEGSVSTLKIQRTERGDSAVYLCASSSGSGIGADTQYFGPGTRLTVL.